These 29 T cell receptor beta chains were sequenced from one sample in a study of blood T cell repertoires in COVID-19. TCRdb's copy holds only in-frame clones and misses some; the assay was immunoSEQ multiplex PCR. This sample has over 150,000 clones; roughly four fifths occur once, and the top ten carry around 1.5%. The sample comprised peripheral blood. These receptors were collected from an elderly man with acute or convalescent COVID-19.

This sequence joins TRBV5-6 and TRBJ2-3, with a possible D match to TRBD2 (7 bases). The CDR3 covers 16 residues. CDR1 and CDR2 (germline): SGHDT, YYEEEE. Trimming shortened V by 4 bases and J by 3 bases, and 18 bases separated the two germline ends. The CDR3 DNA follows: TGTGCCAGCAGCCTGGTGGGGGGGGCAACAACAGATACGCAGTATTTT. Translation: CASSLVGGATTDTQYF. Filled out from reference TRBV5-6 and TRBJ2-3, the complete variable domain reads DAGVTQSPTHLIKTRGQQVTLRCSPKSGHDTVSWYQQALGQGPQFIFQYYEEEERQRGNFPDRFSGHQFPNYSSELNVNALLLGDSALYLCASSLVGGATTDTQYFGPGTRLTVL.

The chain recombines TRBV6-5 with TRBJ2-5; TRBD2 agrees at 9 bases. CDR1 and CDR2 from the germline V gene are MNHEY and SVGAGI. The junction had 6 bases not matched to a gene; V was cut back by 5 bases and J by 2 bases. The CDR3 runs 15 residues. The CDR3 DNA reads TGTGCCAGCAGTCACGCTAGCGGGGTACAAGAGACCCAGTACTTC. Amino acids: CASSHASGVQETQYF.

The V call is TRBV6-5, the J call TRBJ1-3; no reliable D call. Per germline, CDR1 MNHEY and CDR2 SVGAGI. The V end was cut by 6 bases, the J end by 2 bases, with 14 bases between. The CDR3 contains 15 residues. The chain's CDR3 is CASSSGDETGNTIYF. The CDR3 nucleotides read TGTGCCAGCAGCTCAGGTGACGAAACTGGAAACACCATATATTTT.

The chain links TRBV28 to TRBJ2-7, with TRBD1 identical over 7 bases. Germline V gene sequence: CDR1 MDHEN, CDR2 SYDVKM. The length of the CDR3 is 15 residues. J lost 5 bases, V lost 1 base, and 8 bases had no gene match. The CDR3 coding sequence is TGTGCCAGCAGTTTATACGACAGGGCATGGGACGAGCAGTACGTC. It encodes CASSLYDRAWDEQYV.

The V call is TRBV7-3, the J call TRBJ1-1; 7 bases align to TRBD1. V dropped 0 bases and J dropped 1; count of bases not matched to a gene: 2. Germline V CDR1 and CDR2: SGHTA, FQGTGA. This CDR3 has 15 residues. The CDR3 is CASSLTRTGNTEAFF. In nucleotides, the CDR3 is TGTGCCAGCAGCTTAACACGGACAGGGAACACTGAAGCTTTCTTT.

The rearrangement uses TRBV28 and TRBJ2-2; TRBD1 aligns across 7 bases. The CDR3 spans 14 residues. Germline values: CDR1 MDHEN, CDR2 SYDVKM. Losses at the gene ends were 4 bases for V and 4 bases for J; bases not matched to a gene: 3. The CDR3 is CASSSRQGTGELFF. CDR3 coding DNA: TGTGCCAGCAGTTCTCGACAGGGCACCGGGGAGCTGTTTTTT.

This chain links TRBV14 with TRBJ1-2; D unclear. Trimming cost V 2 bases and J 6 bases, with 10 bases left between them. The CDR3 loop spans 13 amino acids. CDR1 and CDR2 (germline): SGHDN, FVKESK. The CDR3 DNA is TGTGCCAGCAGCCAAAACGACAACAATGGCTACACCTTC. As protein: CASSQNDNNGYTF.

This sequence joins TRBV4-1 and TRBJ2-1; 9 bases map to TRBD1. This CDR3 has 16 residues. From germline, CDR1 is MGHRA and CDR2 YSYEKL. The V gene end was trimmed by 2 bases and the J gene end by 4 bases; junction bases not matched to a gene: 6. This CDR3 reads CASSQLDRGIYNEQFF. For the CDR3, the DNA is TGCGCCAGCAGCCAACTGGACAGGGGAATTTACAATGAGCAGTTCTTC.

This chain uses TRBV6-5 with TRBJ2-3; unclear D gene. The CDR3 contains 13 residues. CDR1 MNHEY and CDR2 SVGAGI come from the germline V gene. Between the trimmed V and J ends, which lost 10 bases and 1 base, there was a span of 12 bases. CDR3 sequence reads: CATLRGGTDTQYF. The CDR3 DNA sequence: TGTGCCACCCTCCGCGGAGGCACAGATACGCAGTATTTT.

This chain joins TRBV2 and TRBJ2-5, with TRBD2 matching 13 bases. Trimming removed 6 bases from V and 5 bases from J; junction bases left unmatched: 0. There are 13 residues in the CDR3. Looked up from germline, CDR1 is SNHLY and CDR2 is FYNNEI. This chain's CDR3 is CASRGLAGETQYF. Written as DNA, the CDR3 is TGTGCCAGCAGGGGACTAGCGGGGGAGACCCAGTACTTC.

This clone was observed a handful of times. The junction does not match germline at one end; this may be a read error. The chain links TRBV2 to TRBJ2-5; TRBD1 aligns across 7 bases. Per the germline V gene, CDR1 is SNHLY and CDR2 is FYNNEI. There are 13 residues in the CDR3. CDR3 region: CASREGGAETQYF. The DNA for the CDR3 is TGTGCCAGCAGGGAAGGGGGCGCGGAGACCCAGTACTTC.

The genes are TRBV7-2 and TRBJ2-3, with 12 positions matching TRBD2. The CDR3 runs 21 residues. The V and J ends lost 0 bases and 0 bases, in that order; junction bases with no gene match: 13. The germline CDR1 and CDR2 sequences are SGHTA and FQGNSA. DNA for the CDR3: TGTGCCAGCAGCTTAGCCTATCTAAGGACTAGCGGGGATCGTAGCACAGATACGCAGTATTTT. It is translated as CASSLAYLRTSGDRSTDTQYF.

This chain links TRBV5-1 with TRBJ1-5, with D perhaps matching TRBD1 (5 bases). The V gene lost 0 bases and the J gene lost 7 bases, with 11 bases spanning the gap. In germline, CDR1 is SGHRS, CDR2 YFSETQ. The CDR3 extends over 14 amino acids. The CDR3 spells CASSLDGGYQPQHF. CDR3 coding DNA: TGCGCCAGCAGCTTGGATGGGGGGTACCAGCCCCAGCATTTT.

The rearrangement uses TRBV4-1 and TRBJ2-1; 10 bases agree with TRBD2. The junction had 15 bases not matched to a gene; V was cut back by 0 bases and J by 1 base. Germline values: CDR1 MGHRA, CDR2 YSYEKL. The CDR3 runs to 21 residues. Written as DNA, the CDR3 is TGCGCCAGCAGCCAAGATGGAGTAGCGGGGGGCCGGAGGAGGTCCTACAATGAGCAGTTCTTC. As protein: CASSQDGVAGGRRRSYNEQFF.

CDR3 sequence (DNA): TGTGCCAGCAGCTCCTCGAAGCCGAATTCACCCCTCCACTTT. Its protein product is CASSSSKPNSPLHF. The chain uses TRBV7-3 and TRBJ1-6, with D unresolved. Germline lookup yields CDR1 SGHTA and CDR2 FQGTGA. V was trimmed by 4 bases and J by 7 bases, leaving 11 bases between them. The CDR3 consists of 14 residues.

The gene calls are TRBV5-1 and TRBJ2-5; 10 nucleotides match TRBD2. Germline-derived CDR1 and CDR2 are SGHRS and YFSETQ. The V and J ends lost 0 bases and 4 bases, in that order; junction bases with no gene match: 9. This CDR3 comprises 17 residues. The CDR3 protein is CASSLESSGGRGETQYF. The CDR3 DNA follows: TGCGCCAGCAGCTTGGAATCTAGCGGGGGAAGAGGAGAGACCCAGTACTTC.

This clone was found once. V gene TRBV5-1 combines with J gene TRBJ1-5; no definite D call. Trimming removed 0 bases from V and 2 bases from J, with 12 bases in between. This CDR3 is 16 amino acids long. CDR1 SGHRS and CDR2 YFSETQ come from the germline V gene. CDR3 bases: TGCGCCAGCAGCTTGGGTGAGTTGCCTGGCAATCAGCCCCAGCATTTT. This encodes CASSLGELPGNQPQHF.

The V gene is TRBV6-5, the J gene TRBJ2-3; no clear D gene. Between the trimmed V and J ends, which lost 7 bases and 2 bases, there was a span of 16 bases. The length of the CDR3 is 15 residues. Germline V lookup: CDR1 MNHEY, CDR2 SVGAGI. CDR3: CASNIAGALTDTQYF. The CDR3 nucleotides are TGTGCCAGCAACATAGCTGGTGCCCTCACAGATACGCAGTATTTT.

V usage is TRBV6-2 or TRBV6-3 and J usage is TRBJ1-1; unclear D gene. V lost 6 bases, J lost 5 bases, and 10 bases lay in between. Germline CDR1 and CDR2: MNHEY and SVGEGT. This CDR3 spans 12 amino acids. The CDR3 nucleotides are TGTGCCAGCAGCACCCGGGGAACTGAAGCTTTCTTT. Translation gives CASSTRGTEAFF.

This clone appeared a single time. The chain links TRBV10-3 to TRBJ2-5; 8 nucleotides align to TRBD2. V trimming: 6 bases; J trimming: 1 base; junction bases outside the gene matches: 10. Germline CDR1 and CDR2: ENHRY and SYGVKD. The length of the CDR3 is 16 residues. DNA of the CDR3: TGTGCCATCAGCCCTAGCGGGTGGGATGGCCAAGAGACCCAGTACTTC. This translates into CAISPSGWDGQETQYF.

J is TRBJ2-7 and V is TRBV11-2; perhaps TRBD1 as D (5 bases). Germline V gives CDR1 SGHAT, CDR2 FQNNGV. V was shortened by 6 bases and J by 7 bases, with 10 bases between the two germline ends. The CDR3 is made up of 11 amino acids. CDR3 nucleotides: TGTGCCAGCAGTGTTCAGGGTGAGCAGTACTTC. Translation: CASSVQGEQYF.

The chain links TRBV7-2 to TRBJ1-2, with D maybe TRBD1 (5 bases). The germline V gene encodes CDR1 SGHTA and CDR2 FQGNSA. The CDR3 has 14 amino acids. The ends were cut back, 5 bases at V and 8 bases at J, with 18 bases in the middle. The CDR3 nucleotides are TGTGCCAGCAGCCTCCGACAGCGTACTTTAGGCTACACCTTC. Amino acids: CASSLRQRTLGYTF.

The chain links TRBV18 to TRBJ2-1; 8 bases fit TRBD1. The CDR3 is 16 residues long. Trimming took 4 bases from V and 0 from J; bases not matched to a gene: 5. Germline CDR1 reads KGHSH; CDR2 reads LQKENI. The CDR3 is CASSLGQGSSYNEQFF. The DNA for the CDR3 is TGTGCCAGCTCACTAGGACAGGGTAGCTCCTACAATGAGCAGTTCTTC. Filled out from reference TRBV18 and TRBJ2-1, the complete variable domain reads NAGVMQNPRHLVRRRGQEARLRCSPMKGHSHVYWYRQLPEEGLKFMVYLQKENIIDESGMPKERFSAEFPKEGPSILRIQQVVRGDSAAYFCASSLGQGSSYNEQFFGPGTRLTVL.

J is TRBJ1-2 and V is TRBV11-3; no clear D. The CDR3 spans 15 residues. Per the germline V gene, CDR1 is SGHNT and CDR2 is YENEEA. The ends were cut back, 3 bases at V and 0 bases at J, with 11 bases in the middle. CDR3: CASSFGGSPNYGYTF. CDR3 nucleotide sequence: TGTGCCAGCAGCTTCGGCGGCAGCCCTAACTATGGCTACACCTTC.

The J gene is TRBJ1-2, the V gene TRBV5-6, with a tentative D call TRBD1 (6 bases). Germline V gene data show CDR1 as SGHDT and CDR2 as YYEEEE. The CDR3 is made up of 11 amino acids. Trimming pared 4 bases from V and 14 bases from J, leaving 15 bases between. CDR3 sequence reads: CASSTTGLGTF. Here the CDR3 DNA reads TGTGCCAGCAGCACCACAGGGTTGGGAACCTTC.

The chain has TRBV4-1 and TRBJ2-1; 11 bases agree with TRBD2. In germline, CDR1 is MGHRA, CDR2 YSYEKL. The CDR3 length is 21 residues. Trimming at V came to 3 bases and at J to 0 bases, leaving 16 bases not matched to a gene. The CDR3 loop is CASSQPGGLAGGRSSYNEQFF. CDR3 bases: TGCGCCAGCAGCCAGCCAGGAGGTCTAGCGGGGGGACGGAGCTCCTACAATGAGCAGTTCTTC.

This clone has just one count. The chain links TRBV5-4 to TRBJ2-3, with TRBD2 identical over 9 bases. The CDR3 runs 15 residues. CDR1 and CDR2 (germline): SGHNT, YYREEE (reference sequence). V gave up 3 bases and J gave up 3 bases; unmatched junction bases: 5. Here the CDR3 DNA reads TGTGCCAGCAGCTCGTCCCTAGCGGGGACAGATACGCAGTATTTT. Its protein product is CASSSSLAGTDTQYF.

V gene TRBV29-1 combines with J gene TRBJ1-1; no firm D call. CDR1 is SQVTM and CDR2 is ANQGSEA in the germline V gene. CDR3 length: 13 residues. Trimming left V 6 bases short and J 1 base short, with 12 bases between. For the CDR3, the DNA is TGCAGCGTCATCACAGACCCGAACACTGAAGCTTTCTTT. Translated, it gives CSVITDPNTEAFF.

V and J are TRBV12-3 or TRBV12-4 and TRBJ1-1; D is perhaps TRBD1 (6 bases). The CDR3 length is 12 residues. Trimming removed 5 bases at V and 8 bases at J, with 12 bases between. Written as DNA, the CDR3 is TGTGCCAGCAGTAATACAGGGCGCGAAGCTTTCTTT. It yields the protein CASSNTGREAFF.